One and the same sample provided the 32 T cell receptor beta chains below, sequenced in a study of blood T cell repertoires in COVID-19. Produced via immunoSEQ multiplex PCR; TCRdb's table is partial and in-frame only. The table lists 90,000 to 130,000 clones, 72% of them singletons. Specimen: peripheral blood. The receptors originated from a woman aged 60-70 years with acute or convalescent COVID-19.

This clone was counted a few times. The gene calls are TRBV15 and TRBJ2-5; D gene uncertain. CDR1 LNHNV and CDR2 YYDKDF come from the germline V gene (reference sequence). The CDR3 has 15 amino acids. V lost 0 bases, J lost 1 base, and 9 bases lay in between. CDR3: CATSRDRTVQETQYF. CDR3 bases: TGTGCCACCAGCAGAGATCGAACAGTCCAAGAGACCCAGTACTTC.

The chain carries TRBV29-1 and TRBJ2-7; a weak D match, TRBD1 (5 bases). V gave up 4 bases and J gave up 0 bases, with 13 bases separating them. The CDR3 runs to 14 residues. CDR1 is SQVTM and CDR2 is ANQGSEA in the germline V gene. The CDR3 DNA reads TGCAGCGTTGTTCGGACATCCGGCTCCTACGAGCAGTACTTC. It specifies CSVVRTSGSYEQYF.

This rearrangement joins TRBV10-3 to TRBJ2-1, with 7 bases identical to TRBD1. V dropped 3 bases and J dropped 0; count of bases not matched to a gene: 2. The V gene's germline CDR1 is ENHRY and CDR2 SYGVKD. This CDR3 contains 15 residues. The CDR3 protein is CAISDTGDSYNEQFF. Written as DNA, the CDR3 is TGTGCCATCAGTGACACAGGGGACTCCTACAATGAGCAGTTCTTC.

This clone showed up just once. The chain uses TRBV6-4 and TRBJ2-7; 7 bases are shared with TRBD1. Trimming removed 3 bases from V and 6 bases from J; junction bases left unmatched: 5. Per germline, CDR1 MRHNA and CDR2 SNTAGT. This CDR3 comprises 13 residues. CDR3 protein: CASSEVGGGEQYF. CDR3 coding DNA: TGTGCCAGCAGTGAAGTAGGGGGCGGCGAGCAGTACTTC.

V and J are TRBV2 and TRBJ1-2, with D hard to call. Germline CDR1 reads SNHLY; CDR2 reads FYNNEI. CDR3 length: 12 amino acids. V was shortened by 4 bases and J by 4 bases, with 7 bases between the two germline ends. For the CDR3, the DNA is TGTGCCAGCAGTGGCGGATCCTATGGCTACACCTTC. Protein sequence: CASSGGSYGYTF.

This sequence joins TRBV5-1 and TRBJ2-1, with 9 bases fitting TRBD1. Per the germline V gene, CDR1 is SGHRS and CDR2 is YFSETQ. The CDR3 covers 14 residues. J was trimmed by 2 bases and V by 7 bases; bases with no gene match: 4. This CDR3 is CASGGQGAYNEQFF. The CDR3 coding sequence is TGCGCCAGCGGGGGACAGGGTGCCTACAATGAGCAGTTCTTC.

This clone occurred a few times. The J gene is TRBJ2-7, the V gene TRBV19; possibly TRBD2 for D (7 bases). V gave up 3 bases and J gave up 2 bases, with 11 bases separating them. The CDR3 has 14 residues. Germline V gene data show CDR1 as LNHDA and CDR2 as SQIVND (reference sequence). CDR3 sequence (DNA): TGTGCCAGTAGTATTGGAGGGGGGGCCTACGAGCAGTACTTC. The encoded protein is CASSIGGGAYEQYF. The full variable domain, in which reference TRBV19 and TRBJ2-7 provide the parts outside the CDR3, is DGGITQSPKYLFRKEGQNVTLSCEQNLNHDAMYWYRQDPGQGLRLIYYSQIVNDFQKGDIAEGYSVSREKKESFPLTVTSAQKNPTAFYLCASSIGGGAYEQYFGPGTRLTVT.

The chain carries TRBV30 and TRBJ2-5; tentatively, D is TRBD1 (5 bases). Germline V lookup: CDR1 GTSNPN, CDR2 SVGIG (reference sequence). The CDR3 has 13 amino acids. Trimming stripped 0 bases from V and 0 bases from J, with 5 bases between. The CDR3 nucleotides read TGTGCCTGGAGTGTAGGGGACCAAGAGACCCAGTACTTC. Translated: CAWSVGDQETQYF. The full variable domain, completed using reference TRBV30 and TRBJ2-5, is SQTIHQWPATLVQPVGSPLSLECTVEGTSNPNLYWYRQAAGRGLQLLFYSVGIGQISSEVPQNLSASRPQDRQFILSSKKLLLSDSGFYLCAWSVGDQETQYFGPGTRLLVL.

This rearrangement joins TRBV5-1 to TRBJ1-4, with D uncertain. Germline CDR1 reads SGHRS; CDR2 reads YFSETQ. Trimming took 0 bases from V and 8 from J, leaving 8 bases between them. CDR3 length: 13 residues. The CDR3 region is CASSLDTGEKLFF. Here the CDR3 DNA reads TGCGCCAGCAGCTTGGATACGGGGGAAAAACTGTTTTTT.

This clone was seen a handful of times. The chain links TRBV6-5 to TRBJ1-2, with D tentatively TRBD1 (6 bases). Germline lookup yields CDR1 MNHEY and CDR2 SVGAGI. The germline V and J ends were trimmed by 4 bases and 8 bases, with 11 bases remaining between them. This CDR3 comprises 12 residues. The CDR3 DNA reads as TGTGCCAGCAGTTTTTCAACAGGGGGCTACACCTTC. Its protein is CASSFSTGGYTF.

The chain links TRBV18 to TRBJ1-5; weak D call: TRBD1 (6 bases). In germline, CDR1 is KGHSH, CDR2 LQKENI. Trimming removed 5 bases at V and 4 bases at J, with 12 bases between. The CDR3 runs to 14 residues. The CDR3 region has the DNA TGTGCCAGCTCATCGGGACATCTTAATCAGCCCCAGCATTTT. It encodes CASSSGHLNQPQHF.

The genes are TRBV28 and TRBJ2-3, with 8 bases identical to TRBD2. With 5 bases clipped from V and 1 base from J, the junction kept 20 bases outside the gene matches. Germline-derived CDR1 and CDR2 are MDHEN and SYDVKM. CDR3 length: 20 residues. DNA for the CDR3: TGTGCCAGCAGTGTAGTGAGCGGGGGCGGCCCACGGGTGGGCACAGATACGCAGTATTTT. Amino acid sequence: CASSVVSGGGPRVGTDTQYF.

The chain combines TRBV10-1 with TRBJ1-5; D unclear. V lost 10 bases and J 7 bases, leaving 14 bases between the germline ends. From germline, CDR1 is WNHNN and CDR2 SYGVQD (reference sequence). The CDR3 length is 12 residues. In nucleotides, the CDR3 is TGCGCCATCAACGGGGTGGGACAGCCCCAGCATTTT. It is translated as CAINGVGQPQHF.

The chain joins TRBV27 to TRBJ1-2, with 8 bases that match TRBD1. CDR1 and CDR2 from the germline V gene are MNHEY and SMNVEV (reference sequence). The V and J ends lost 5 bases and 7 bases, in that order; junction bases with no gene match: 6. CDR3 length: 13 residues. CDR3 DNA sequence: TGTGCCAGCAGTCCAAGGACAGGGTTTGGCTACACCTTC. Protein product: CASSPRTGFGYTF.

The chain links TRBV21-1 to TRBJ2-2; the D call in the table, TRBD1, was not verified against the DNA. TRBV21-1 is described as a pseudogene. The CDR3 length is 16 residues. CDR3 DNA sequence: TGTGCCACCCAGGACTGGGACAGATCGAACACCGGGGAGCTGTTTTTT. As protein: CATQDWDRSNTGELFF.

Only a few counts were recorded for this clone. The chain employs TRBV29-1 and TRBJ1-5, with D possibly TRBD1 on 6 matching bases. Per germline, CDR1 SQVTM and CDR2 ANQGSEA. CDR3 size: 14 residues. V lost 0 bases and J lost 7, with 13 bases in between. CDR3 region: CSVEEAGVGQPQHF. The CDR3 DNA sequence: TGCAGCGTTGAAGAGGCAGGGGTGGGACAGCCCCAGCATTTT.

J is TRBJ1-1 and V is TRBV30; 11 bases are a match to TRBD1. V shed 6 bases, J shed 5 bases, and the junction held 8 bases outside the gene matches. The V gene's germline CDR1 is GTSNPN and CDR2 SVGIG (reference sequence). There are 14 residues in the CDR3. The CDR3 region is CACGDRGFGTEAFF. CDR3 coding DNA: TGTGCCTGTGGGGACAGGGGGTTTGGGACTGAAGCTTTCTTT.

The CDR3 loop is CASSYRGESSGGPSSGQYF. The DNA for the CDR3 is TGTGCCAGCAGCTACCGCGGAGAATCTAGCGGGGGGCCCTCATCGGGTCAGTATTTT. The chain joins TRBV11-2 to TRBJ2-3, with 11 bases identical to TRBD2. The CDR3 has 19 amino acids. Germline assignment: CDR1 SGHAT and CDR2 FQNNGV. The junction had 24 bases not matched to a gene; V was cut back by 4 bases and J by 12 bases.

This chain uses TRBV5-1 with TRBJ2-7, with a weak D call TRBD1 (6 bases). The germline gives CDR1 SGHRS, CDR2 YFSETQ. The V end lost 0 bases, the J end lost 7 bases, and 14 bases lay between the germline ends. The CDR3 is 14 residues long. The CDR3 DNA reads TGCGCCAGCAGCTTGGCCGGTAGGCAGGGGGAGCAGTACTTC. Translating gives CASSLAGRQGEQYF.

The V and J genes are TRBV27 and TRBJ1-2; 11 positions agree with TRBD1. Germline CDR1 MNHEY, CDR2 SMNVEV (reference sequence). V was pared by 1 base and J by 2 bases, with 3 bases of the junction left unmatched. CDR3 size: 16 residues. The CDR3 DNA reads as TGTGCCAGCAGTTTATATGGGGACAGGGGGAACTATGGCTACACCTTC. Translation gives CASSLYGDRGNYGYTF.

The chain combines TRBV28 with TRBJ1-3; 9 bases line up with TRBD1. V was clipped by 2 bases and J by 3 bases; unmatched bases: 2. Germline-derived CDR1 and CDR2 are MDHEN and SYDVKM. The CDR3 has 15 amino acids. The CDR3 protein is CASSLTGGFGNTIYF. The CDR3 region has the DNA TGTGCCAGCAGTTTAACAGGGGGCTTTGGAAACACCATATATTTT.

This clone was counted many times. The rearrangement uses TRBV19 and TRBJ2-7; D is perhaps TRBD1 (5 bases). Germline loops: CDR1 LNHDA, CDR2 SQIVND (reference sequence). Trimming removed 5 bases from V and 6 bases from J, with 23 bases in between. The length of the CDR3 is 16 residues. CDR3 region: CASSQSWGRSGSEQYF. The CDR3 DNA reads as TGTGCCAGTAGTCAATCCTGGGGCAGGTCGGGCTCCGAGCAGTACTTC.

This rearrangement joins TRBV7-9 to TRBJ2-7; 8 nucleotides agree with TRBD1. Trimming cost V 4 bases and J 3 bases; bases outside gene matches: 8. Per the germline V gene, CDR1 is SEHNR and CDR2 is FQNEAQ (reference sequence). The CDR3 is 15 amino acids. CDR3 amino acids: CASSSWDRRDYEQYF. CDR3 DNA: TGTGCCAGCAGCTCATGGGACAGGAGAGACTACGAGCAGTACTTC.

The V and J genes are TRBV4-3 and TRBJ1-1; 9 bases align to TRBD1. The CDR3 extends over 16 amino acids. In germline, CDR1 is LGHNA, CDR2 YSLEER. After removal of 1 base from V and 7 bases from J, the junction contained 10 bases not matched to a gene. The DNA of the CDR3 is TGCGCCAGCAGCCAAGTCCGGGACAGGGCGTTTGGTGAAGCTTTCTTT. Translated, it gives CASSQVRDRAFGEAFF.

This clone is labeled medium-sized (0.01 to 0.1%). The chain carries TRBV7-3 and TRBJ2-7; a weak D match, TRBD2 (5 bases). Germline CDR1 reads SGHTA; CDR2 reads FQGTGA. The CDR3 consists of 13 residues. Trimming removed 2 bases at V and 7 bases at J, with 12 bases between. CDR3 in DNA: TGTGCCAGCAGCTTAGGGTCCTCGGGAGAGCAGTACTTC. Translation: CASSLGSSGEQYF.

The chain is built from TRBV7-2 and TRBJ1-2; 7 nucleotides align to TRBD1. CDR3 length: 16 amino acids. The junction had 9 bases not matched to a gene; V was cut back by 0 bases and J by 5 bases. The V gene's germline CDR1 is SGHTA and CDR2 FQGNSA. CDR3: CASSLAGGQSRYGYTF. The CDR3 coding sequence is TGTGCCAGCAGCTTAGCAGGGGGACAGAGTCGGTATGGCTACACCTTC. The full variable domain, in which reference TRBV7-2 and TRBJ1-2 provide the parts outside the CDR3, is GAGVSQSPSNKVTEKGKDVELRCDPISGHTALYWYRQSLGQGLEFLIYFQGNSAPDKSGLPSDRFSAERTGGSVSTLTIQRTQQEDSAVYLCASSLAGGQSRYGYTFGSGTRLTVV.

This clone showed up just once. This chain connects TRBV25-1 to TRBJ2-1, with TRBD1 matching over 7 bases. CDR1 and CDR2 (germline): MGHDK, SYGVNS. The CDR3 is made up of 15 amino acids. V lost 7 bases and J lost 4; bases outside the gene matches: 10. CDR3 sequence (DNA): TGTGCCAGCACCCACGGGCAGGGGGTATACAATGAGCAGTTCTTC. Encoded protein: CASTHGQGVYNEQFF.

On this clone itself: A read error may account for a junction end that differs from germline. The gene calls are TRBV2 and TRBJ1-2; a possible D gene is TRBD1 (5 bases). The CDR3 covers 12 residues. The V gene's germline CDR1 is SNHLY and CDR2 FYNNEI. CDR3 in DNA: TGTGCCAGCAGGGAAGACAGCTATGGCTACACCTTC. It translates to CASREDSYGYTF.

The V call is TRBV28, the J call TRBJ1-5; no reliable D call. The ends were cut back, 1 base at V and 0 bases at J, with 10 bases in the middle. CDR1 and CDR2 (germline): MDHEN, SYDVKM. The CDR3 spans 16 residues. The CDR3 protein is CASSLLAGVSNQPQHF. CDR3 sequence (DNA): TGTGCCAGCAGTTTATTGGCCGGGGTTAGCAATCAGCCCCAGCATTTT.

DNA for the CDR3: TGTGCCAGCAGACGTGACAGAAAGTCCGGGGAGCTGTTTTTT. It codes for CASRRDRKSGELFF. The chain joins TRBV6-4 to TRBJ2-2; D possibly corresponds to TRBD1 (5 bases). Germline CDR1 MRHNA, CDR2 SNTAGT. The V end lost 6 bases, the J end lost 6 bases, and 14 bases lay between the germline ends. The length of the CDR3 is 14 residues.

The rearrangement joins TRBV24-1 to TRBJ1-5; no clear D gene. The V and J ends lost 5 bases and 3 bases respectively, with 13 bases between them. CDR3 length equals 15 residues. CDR1 is KGHDR, CDR2 SFDVKD, per germline. The CDR3 sequence: CATSAVGGNNQPQHF. CDR3 sequence (DNA): TGTGCCACCAGTGCTGTCGGAGGAAACAATCAGCCCCAGCATTTT.

This clone has just a few counts. The CDR3 DNA is TGTGCCAGCAGTTTATCGGGACAGGGTGAAAAACTGTTTTTT. Protein: CASSLSGQGEKLFF. The rearrangement uses TRBV27 and TRBJ1-4; the match to TRBD1 covers 9 bases. The CDR3 totals 14 residues. J gave up 7 bases and V 0 bases, and 0 bases lay outside the gene matches. Looked up from germline, CDR1 is MNHEY and CDR2 is SMNVEV (reference sequence).